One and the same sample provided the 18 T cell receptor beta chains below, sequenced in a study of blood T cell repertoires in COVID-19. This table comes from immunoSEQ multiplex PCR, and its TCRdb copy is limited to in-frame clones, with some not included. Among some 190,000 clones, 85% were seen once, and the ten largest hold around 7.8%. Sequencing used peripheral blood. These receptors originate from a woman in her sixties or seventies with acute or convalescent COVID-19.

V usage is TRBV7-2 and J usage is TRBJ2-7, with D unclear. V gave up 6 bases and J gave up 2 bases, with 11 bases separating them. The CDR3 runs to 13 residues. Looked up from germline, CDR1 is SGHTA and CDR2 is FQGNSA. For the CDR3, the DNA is TGTGCCAGCAGTCGACAACAGACCTACGAGCAGTACTTC. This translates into CASSRQQTYEQYF.

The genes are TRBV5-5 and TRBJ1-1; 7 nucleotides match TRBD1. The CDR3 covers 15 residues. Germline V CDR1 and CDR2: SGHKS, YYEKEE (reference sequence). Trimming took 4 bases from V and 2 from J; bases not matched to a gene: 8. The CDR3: CASSPGGTSNTEAFF. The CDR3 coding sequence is TGTGCCAGCAGCCCAGGGGGAACTTCCAACACTGAAGCTTTCTTT.

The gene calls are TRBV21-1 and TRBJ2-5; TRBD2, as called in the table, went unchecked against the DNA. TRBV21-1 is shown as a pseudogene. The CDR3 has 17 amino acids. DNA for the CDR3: TGTGCCAGCAGCAATCACGGCCAGCGTACGTTCCAAGAGACCCAGTACTTC. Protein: CASSNHGQRTFQETQYF.

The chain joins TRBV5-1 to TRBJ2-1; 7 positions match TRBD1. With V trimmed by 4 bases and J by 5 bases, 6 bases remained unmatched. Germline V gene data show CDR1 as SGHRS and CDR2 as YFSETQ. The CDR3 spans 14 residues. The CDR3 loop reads CASSLEGQHNEQFF. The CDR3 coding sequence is TGCGCCAGCAGCCTAGAGGGACAGCACAATGAGCAGTTCTTC.

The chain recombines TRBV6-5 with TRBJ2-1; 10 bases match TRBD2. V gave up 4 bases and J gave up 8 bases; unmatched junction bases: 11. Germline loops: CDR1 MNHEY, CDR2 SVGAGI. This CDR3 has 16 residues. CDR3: CASSSGWASGSDEQFF. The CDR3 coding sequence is TGTGCCAGCAGTTCGGGTTGGGCTAGCGGGAGCGATGAGCAGTTCTTC.

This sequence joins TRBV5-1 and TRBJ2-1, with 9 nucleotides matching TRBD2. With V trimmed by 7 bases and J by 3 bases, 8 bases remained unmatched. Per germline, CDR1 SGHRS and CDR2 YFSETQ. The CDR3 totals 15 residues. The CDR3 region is CASCLLLAGYNEQFF. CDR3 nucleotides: TGCGCCAGCTGCCTTTTACTAGCGGGCTACAATGAGCAGTTCTTC.

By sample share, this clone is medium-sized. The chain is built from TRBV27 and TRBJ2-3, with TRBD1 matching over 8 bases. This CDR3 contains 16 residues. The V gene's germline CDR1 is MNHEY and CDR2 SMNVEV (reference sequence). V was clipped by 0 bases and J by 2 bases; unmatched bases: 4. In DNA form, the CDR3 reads TGTGCCAGCAGTTTATCGAACAGGGGGAACACAGATACGCAGTATTTT. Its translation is CASSLSNRGNTDTQYF.

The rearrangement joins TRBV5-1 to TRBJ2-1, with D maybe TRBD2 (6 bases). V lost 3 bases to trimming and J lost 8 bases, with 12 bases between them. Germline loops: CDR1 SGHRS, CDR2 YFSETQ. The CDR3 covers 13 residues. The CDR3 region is CASSSSGGDEQFF. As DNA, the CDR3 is TGCGCCAGCAGCTCGTCCGGAGGGGATGAGCAGTTCTTC.

CDR3 region: CASSLDSTGGEKLFF. DNA of the CDR3: TGTGCCAGCAGCTTAGATTCGACAGGTGGAGAAAAACTGTTTTTT. The chain recombines TRBV7-8 with TRBJ1-4, with D maybe TRBD1 (6 bases). The CDR3 is 15 residues long. The germline V gene encodes CDR1 SGHVS and CDR2 FQNEAQ. Trimming removed 1 base from V and 8 bases from J, with 14 bases in between.

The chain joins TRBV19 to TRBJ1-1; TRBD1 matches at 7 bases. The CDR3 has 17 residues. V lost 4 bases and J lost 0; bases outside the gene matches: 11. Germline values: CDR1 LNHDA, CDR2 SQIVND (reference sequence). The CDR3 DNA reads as TGTGCCAGTAGTAGACCGACAGGGAACTCCATGAACACTGAAGCTTTCTTT. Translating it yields CASSRPTGNSMNTEAFF.

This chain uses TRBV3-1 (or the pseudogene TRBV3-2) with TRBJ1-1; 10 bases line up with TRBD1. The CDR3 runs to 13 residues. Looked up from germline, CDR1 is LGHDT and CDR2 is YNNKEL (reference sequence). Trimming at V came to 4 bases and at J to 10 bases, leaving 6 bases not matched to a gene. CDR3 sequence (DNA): TGTGCCAGCAGCCTTCGGACAGGGGGGATAGCTTTCTTT. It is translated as CASSLRTGGIAFF.

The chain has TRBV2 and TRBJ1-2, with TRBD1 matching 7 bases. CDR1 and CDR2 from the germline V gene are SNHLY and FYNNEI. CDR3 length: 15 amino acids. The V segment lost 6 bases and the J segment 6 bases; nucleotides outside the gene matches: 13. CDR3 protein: CASSEDLRQGHGYTF. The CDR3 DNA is TGTGCCAGCAGCGAGGACCTGAGACAGGGCCATGGCTACACCTTC.

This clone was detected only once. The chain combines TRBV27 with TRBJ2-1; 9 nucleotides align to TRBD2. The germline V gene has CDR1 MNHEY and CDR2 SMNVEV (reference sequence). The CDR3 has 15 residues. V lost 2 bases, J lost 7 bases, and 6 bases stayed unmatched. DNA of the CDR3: TGTGCCAGCAGTTTAAGGCCTAGCGGGAATAATGAGCAGTTCTTC. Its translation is CASSLRPSGNNEQFF.

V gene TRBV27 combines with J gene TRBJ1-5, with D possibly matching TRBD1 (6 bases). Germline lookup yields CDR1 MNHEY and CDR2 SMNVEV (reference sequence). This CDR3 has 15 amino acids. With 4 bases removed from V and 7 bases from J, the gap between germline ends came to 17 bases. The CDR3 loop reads CASSSYAGVGQPQHF. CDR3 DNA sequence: TGTGCCAGCAGTTCCTACGCAGGGGTTGGGCAGCCCCAGCATTTT.

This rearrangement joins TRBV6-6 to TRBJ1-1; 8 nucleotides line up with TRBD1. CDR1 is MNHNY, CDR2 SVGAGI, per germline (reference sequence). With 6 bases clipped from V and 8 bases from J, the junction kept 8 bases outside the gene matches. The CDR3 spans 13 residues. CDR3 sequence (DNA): TGTGCCAGCAGGACCGGGACAGGAAACGAAGCTTTCTTT. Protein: CASRTGTGNEAFF.

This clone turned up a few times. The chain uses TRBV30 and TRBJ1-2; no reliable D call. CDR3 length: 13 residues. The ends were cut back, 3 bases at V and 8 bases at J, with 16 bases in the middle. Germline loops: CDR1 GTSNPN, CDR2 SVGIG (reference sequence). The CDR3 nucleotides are TGTGCCTGGAGCAGCCTCGGACTGGGGGGCTACACCTTC. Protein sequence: CAWSSLGLGGYTF.

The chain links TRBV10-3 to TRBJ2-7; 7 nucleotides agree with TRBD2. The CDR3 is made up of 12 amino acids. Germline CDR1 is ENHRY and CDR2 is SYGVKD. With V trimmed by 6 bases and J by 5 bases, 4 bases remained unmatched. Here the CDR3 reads CAIRSSGHEQYF. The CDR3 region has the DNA TGTGCCATCAGGTCTAGCGGACACGAGCAGTACTTC.

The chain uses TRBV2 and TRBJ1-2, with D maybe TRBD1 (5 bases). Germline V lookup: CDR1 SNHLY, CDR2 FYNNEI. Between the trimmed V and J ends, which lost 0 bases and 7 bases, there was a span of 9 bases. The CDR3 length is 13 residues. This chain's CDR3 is CASSEAPGIGYTF. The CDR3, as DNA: TGTGCCAGCAGTGAAGCCCCAGGGATTGGCTACACCTTC. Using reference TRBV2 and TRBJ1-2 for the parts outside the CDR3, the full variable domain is EPEVTQTPSHQVTQMGQEVILRCVPISNHLYFYWYRQILGQKVEFLVSFYNNEISEKSEIFDDQFSVERPDGSNFTLKIRSTKLEDSAMYFCASSEAPGIGYTFGSGTRLTVV.